This TCR beta chain was retrieved from a study of blood T cell repertoires in COVID-19. At the level of the study: T cells, B-cell-depleted T cells, or PBMCs supplied cDNA or gDNA.

This clone was seen once. At the DNA level, this CDR3 is encoded by other sequences in the same sample as well. Researchers sorted participants into cohorts using their self-reported clinical history. Among Cohort 3 donors, those recovered had two negative PCRs, clearance, or symptom resolution. The CDR3 spans 14 residues. Germline V gene data show CDR1 as LGHNA and CDR2 as YSLEER. Unmatched junction bases numbered 0, after V lost 1 base and J lost 3 bases. Data came from immunoSEQ multiplex PCR; TCRdb stores just in-frame clones and leaves some out. The sample lists about 200,000 clones; around 82% were seen once.

This receptor was taken from a man in his forties who had recovered from COVID-19. J is TRBJ1-1 and V is TRBV4-3, with 9 bases identical to TRBD1. Sequencing used PBMCs or T cells enriched from blood (not recorded which). The CDR3 is CASSQGTGDTEAFF. In nucleotides, the CDR3 is TGCGCCAGCAGCCAAGGGACAGGGGACACTGAAGCTTTCTTT.